A selection of T cell receptor beta chains follows, all from one sample in a study of blood T cell repertoires in COVID-19. Measured with immunoSEQ multiplex PCR; TCRdb has only the in-frame clones, and not every one. The sample has under 350,000 clones, just over 85% seen once. Sequencing was performed on PBMCs or T cells enriched from blood (not recorded which). The receptor set was obtained from a woman aged 40 to 50 with acute COVID-19. Each CDR3 is given with its conserved first and last residue. Fields, in order: D gene, V gene, J gene, clone size, CDR3 DNA, CDR3 protein. The D gene is left open where the match is weak. Size tells how often a clone was seen (once, few, many) or the class of an expanded clone, and some rows leave it out.

d_call: .
v_call: TRBV4-2
j_call: TRBJ2-7
clone_size: .
cdr3_nt: TGTGCCAGCAGCCAAGTGGCCCCAAACTACGAGCAGTACTTC
cdr3_aa: CASSQVAPNYEQYF

d_call: TRBD2
v_call: TRBV7-9
j_call: TRBJ2-1
clone_size: .
cdr3_nt: TGTGCCAGCAGCTTGGGGACTAGCGGGGGCGTTTCCTACAATGAGCAGTTCTTC
cdr3_aa: CASSLGTSGGVSYNEQFF

d_call: .
v_call: TRBV15
j_call: TRBJ2-2
clone_size: .
cdr3_nt: TGTGCCACCAGCAGGGAGGGGAGGAGGTCCACCGGGGAGCTGTTTTTT
cdr3_aa: CATSREGRRSTGELFF

d_call: TRBD1
v_call: TRBV5-1
j_call: TRBJ1-2
clone_size: .
cdr3_nt: TGCGCCAGCAGCGCCCGGGACAGGGGCCTCCATGGCTACACCTTC
cdr3_aa: CASSARDRGLHGYTF

d_call: TRBD2
v_call: TRBV10-1
j_call: TRBJ2-7
clone_size: .
cdr3_nt: TGCGCCAGCAGTGAGTCCGGGACTAGCCCCAGGTACGAGCAGTACTTC
cdr3_aa: CASSESGTSPRYEQYF

d_call: TRBD2
v_call: TRBV10-3
j_call: TRBJ2-3
clone_size: .
cdr3_nt: TGTGCCATCGGCCTAGCGGGGCACACAGATACGCAGTATTTT
cdr3_aa: CAIGLAGHTDTQYF

d_call: TRBD1
v_call: TRBV24-1
j_call: TRBJ2-2
clone_size: few
cdr3_nt: TGTGCCACCAGTGGTCTGACAGGGGGCGCGGGAACCGGGGAGCTGTTTTTT
cdr3_aa: CATSGLTGGAGTGELFF

d_call: .
v_call: TRBV10-3
j_call: TRBJ2-7
clone_size: few
cdr3_nt: TGTGCCATCAGTGTAAGCGGGTCCTACGAGCAGTACTTC
cdr3_aa: CAISVSGSYEQYF

d_call: TRBD1
v_call: TRBV28
j_call: TRBJ1-5
clone_size: .
cdr3_nt: TGTGCCGTAAAAGGGACAGTTAGCAATCAGCCCCAGCATTTT
cdr3_aa: CAVKGTVSNQPQHF

d_call: TRBD1
v_call: TRBV18
j_call: TRBJ1-4
clone_size: .
cdr3_nt: TGTGCCAGCTCACCTTTAGCCGGACAGGGGTCTAGAAAACTGTTTTTT
cdr3_aa: CASSPLAGQGSRKLFF

d_call: .
v_call: TRBV5-1
j_call: TRBJ2-1
clone_size: .
cdr3_nt: TGCGCCAGCAGCTTGGGTAGCGGACTCATCCGGAGCCATGAGCAGTTCTTC
cdr3_aa: CASSLGSGLIRSHEQFF

d_call: .
v_call: TRBV3-1/TRBV3-2
j_call: TRBJ2-7
clone_size: .
cdr3_nt: TGTGCCAGCAGCCAAGAGATACCGGGATCACACCACGAGGGCTCCTACGAGCAGTACTTC
cdr3_aa: CASSQEIPGSHHEGSYEQYF

d_call: TRBD1
v_call: TRBV28
j_call: TRBJ1-1
clone_size: .
cdr3_nt: TGTGCCAGCAGTCCAACAGGGGGTTACACTGAAGCTTTCTTT
cdr3_aa: CASSPTGGYTEAFF

d_call: TRBD1
v_call: TRBV7-2
j_call: TRBJ1-2
clone_size: .
cdr3_nt: TGTGCCAGCAGCTTAGAGGCAGGGGGGTTCTATGGCTACACCTTC
cdr3_aa: CASSLEAGGFYGYTF

d_call: TRBD1
v_call: TRBV4-2
j_call: TRBJ2-7
clone_size: .
cdr3_nt: TGTGCCAGCAGCGCGCCGGGACAGAGTCTTTTAGGGGAGCAGTACTTC
cdr3_aa: CASSAPGQSLLGEQYF

d_call: TRBD1
v_call: TRBV12-5
j_call: TRBJ1-3
clone_size: .
cdr3_nt: TGTGCTAGTGGTTTCTCCATCGTCCCGCTGGGGGACAGAGAACGCTCTGGAAACACCATATATTTT
cdr3_aa: CASGFSIVPLGDRERSGNTIYF

d_call: .
v_call: TRBV6-4
j_call: TRBJ2-3
clone_size: .
cdr3_nt: TGTGCCAGCAGTGACTCGGTAGGGAGCGGCGATACGCAGTATTTT
cdr3_aa: CASSDSVGSGDTQYF